A single sample is the source of the 3 T cell receptor beta chains below, sequenced in a study of cytomegalovirus exposure and HLA in healthy donors. Researchers ran the PCR with 60 Vbeta and 13 Jbeta primers. Profiling relied on immunoSEQ multiplex PCR, and the TCRdb table lists in-frame clones only, not all of them. The repertoire includes 200,000 to 250,000 clones, approximately 80% of them detected once, and roughly 1.3% sits in the top ten. Sequenced input: PBMCs. These receptors were obtained from a girl under 18 in good health and CMV-seronegative.

The CDR3 region has the DNA TGTGCCATCTCAGGGTATGACTATGGCTACACCTTC. It encodes CAISGYDYGYTF. This sequence joins TRBV6-1 and TRBJ1-2; D is possibly TRBD1 (5 bases). The CDR3 sequence is 12 residues long. The germline gives CDR1 MNHNS, CDR2 SASEGT. The V gene lost 10 bases and the J gene lost 3 bases, with 12 bases spanning the gap.

The chain has TRBV5-1 and TRBJ2-5, with D uncertain. Trimming left V 5 bases short and J 5 bases short, with 7 bases between. The CDR3 runs to 11 residues. CDR1 and CDR2 from the germline V gene are SGHRS and YFSETQ. The CDR3, as DNA: TGCGCCAGCAGGACCGGGGAGACCCAGTACTTC. The encoded protein is CASRTGETQYF.

The chain couples TRBV2 to TRBJ1-2, with 10 bases fitting TRBD1. The junction had 4 bases not matched to a gene; V was cut back by 6 bases and J by 6 bases. The CDR3 has 13 residues. Germline assignment: CDR1 SNHLY and CDR2 FYNNEI. This chain's CDR3 is CASREGQGNGYTF. The DNA of the CDR3 is TGTGCCAGCAGAGAGGGACAGGGGAATGGCTACACCTTC.